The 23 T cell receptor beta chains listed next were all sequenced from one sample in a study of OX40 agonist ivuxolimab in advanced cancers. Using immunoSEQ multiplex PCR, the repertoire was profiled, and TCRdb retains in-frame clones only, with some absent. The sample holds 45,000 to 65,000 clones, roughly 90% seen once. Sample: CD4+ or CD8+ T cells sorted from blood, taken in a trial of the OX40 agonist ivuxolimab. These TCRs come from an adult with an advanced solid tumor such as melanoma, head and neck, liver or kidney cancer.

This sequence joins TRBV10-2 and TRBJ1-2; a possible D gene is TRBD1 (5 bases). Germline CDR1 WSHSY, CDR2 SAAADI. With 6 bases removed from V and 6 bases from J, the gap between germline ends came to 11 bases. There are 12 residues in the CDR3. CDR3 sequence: CASREGRDGYTF. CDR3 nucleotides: TGCGCCAGCAGGGAGGGACGGGATGGCTACACCTTC.

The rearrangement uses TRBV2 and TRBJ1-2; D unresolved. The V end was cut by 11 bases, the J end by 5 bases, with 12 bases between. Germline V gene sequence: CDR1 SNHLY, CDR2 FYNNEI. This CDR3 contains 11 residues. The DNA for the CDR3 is TGTGCCTCCCGTCGCGGGTATGGCTACACCTTC. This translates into CASRRGYGYTF.

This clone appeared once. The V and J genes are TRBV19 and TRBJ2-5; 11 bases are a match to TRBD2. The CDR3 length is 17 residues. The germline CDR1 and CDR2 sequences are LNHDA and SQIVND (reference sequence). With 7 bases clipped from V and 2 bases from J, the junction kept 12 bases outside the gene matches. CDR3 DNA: TGTGCCAGTAATCAAGCTAGCGGGAGGCAGTCTCAAGAGACCCAGTACTTC. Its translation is CASNQASGRQSQETQYF.

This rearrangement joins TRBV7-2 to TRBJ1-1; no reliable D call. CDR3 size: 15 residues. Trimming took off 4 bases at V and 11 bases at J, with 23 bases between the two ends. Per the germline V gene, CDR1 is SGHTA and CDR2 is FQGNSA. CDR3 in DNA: TGTGCCAGCAGCTCTTCGCCCCGGACCCTAGGTAGCGCTTTCTTT. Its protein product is CASSSSPRTLGSAFF.

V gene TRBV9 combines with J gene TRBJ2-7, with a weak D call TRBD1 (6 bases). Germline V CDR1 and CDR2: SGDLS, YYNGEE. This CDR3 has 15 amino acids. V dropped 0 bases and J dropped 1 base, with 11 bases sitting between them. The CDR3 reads CASSVGTGNSYEQYF. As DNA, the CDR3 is TGTGCCAGCAGCGTAGGCACAGGGAATTCCTACGAGCAGTACTTC.

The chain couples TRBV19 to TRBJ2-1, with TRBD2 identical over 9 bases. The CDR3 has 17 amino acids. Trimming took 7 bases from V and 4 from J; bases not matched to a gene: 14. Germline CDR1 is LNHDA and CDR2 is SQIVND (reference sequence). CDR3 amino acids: CASMPTSGSWSYNEQFF. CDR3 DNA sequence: TGTGCCAGTATGCCGACTAGCGGTAGCTGGTCATACAATGAGCAGTTCTTC.

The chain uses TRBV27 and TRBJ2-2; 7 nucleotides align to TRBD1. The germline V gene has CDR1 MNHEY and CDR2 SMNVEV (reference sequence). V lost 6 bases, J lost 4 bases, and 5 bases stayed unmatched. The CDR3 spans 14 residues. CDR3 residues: CASRIDRVTGELFF. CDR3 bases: TGTGCCAGCAGAATTGACAGGGTCACCGGGGAGCTGTTTTTT.

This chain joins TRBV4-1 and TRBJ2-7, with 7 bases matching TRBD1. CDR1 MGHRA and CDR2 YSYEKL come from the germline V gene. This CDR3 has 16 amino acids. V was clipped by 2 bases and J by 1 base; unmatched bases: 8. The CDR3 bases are TGCGCCAGCAGCCAAACTCGACAGGGCTCTTCCTACGAGCAGTACTTC. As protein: CASSQTRQGSSYEQYF.

The DNA for the CDR3 is TGTGCCCTCTTGAACACTGAAGCTTTCTTT. Amino acid sequence: CALLNTEAFF. This chain joins TRBV6-6 and TRBJ1-1; D call uncertain. This CDR3 is built from 10 residues. Trimming took 11 bases from V and 0 from J, leaving 4 bases between them. Germline lookup yields CDR1 MNHNY and CDR2 SVGAGI (reference sequence).

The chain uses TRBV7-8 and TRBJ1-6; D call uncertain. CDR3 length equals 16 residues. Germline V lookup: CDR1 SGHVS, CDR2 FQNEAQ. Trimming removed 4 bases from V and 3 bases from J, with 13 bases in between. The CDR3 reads CASSSDLTGYNSPLHF. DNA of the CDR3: TGTGCCAGCAGCTCCGACCTGACGGGCTATAATTCACCCCTCCACTTT. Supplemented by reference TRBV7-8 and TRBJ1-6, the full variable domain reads GAGVSQSPRYKVAKRGQDVALRCDPISGHVSLFWYQQALGQGPEFLTYFQNEAQLDKSGLPSDRFFAERPEGSVSTLKIQRTQQEDSAVYLCASSSDLTGYNSPLHFGNGTRLTVT.

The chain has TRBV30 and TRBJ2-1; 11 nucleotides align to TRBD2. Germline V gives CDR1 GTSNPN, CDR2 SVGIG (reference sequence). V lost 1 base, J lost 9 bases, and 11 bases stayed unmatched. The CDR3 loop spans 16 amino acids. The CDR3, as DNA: TGTGCCTGGAGTGGAGTAGCGGGAGGGTTTCGGAGTGAGCAGTTCTTC. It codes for CAWSGVAGGFRSEQFF.

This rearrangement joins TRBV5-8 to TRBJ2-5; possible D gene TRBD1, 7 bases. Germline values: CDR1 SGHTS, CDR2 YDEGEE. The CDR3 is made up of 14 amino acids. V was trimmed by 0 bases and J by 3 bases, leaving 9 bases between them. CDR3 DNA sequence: TGTGCCAGCAGCTTGGGCAGGGGGGAAGAGACCCAGTACTTC. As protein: CASSLGRGEETQYF. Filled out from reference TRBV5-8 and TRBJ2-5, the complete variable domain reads EAGVTQSPTHLIKTRGQQATLRCSPISGHTSVYWYQQALGLGLQFLLWYDEGEERNRGNFPPRFSGRQFPNYSSELNVNALELEDSALYLCASSLGRGEETQYFGPGTRLLVL.

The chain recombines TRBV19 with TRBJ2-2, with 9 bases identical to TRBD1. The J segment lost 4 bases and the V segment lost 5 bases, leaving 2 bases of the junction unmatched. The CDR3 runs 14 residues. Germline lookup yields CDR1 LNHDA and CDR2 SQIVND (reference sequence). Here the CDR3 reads CASSLTGGTGELFF. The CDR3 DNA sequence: TGTGCCAGTAGTTTGACAGGGGGCACCGGGGAGCTGTTTTTT.

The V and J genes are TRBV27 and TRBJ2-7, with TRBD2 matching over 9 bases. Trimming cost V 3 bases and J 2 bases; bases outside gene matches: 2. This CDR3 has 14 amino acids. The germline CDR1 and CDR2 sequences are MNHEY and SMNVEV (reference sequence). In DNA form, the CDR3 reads TGTGCCAGCAGTTTTAGCGGGAGAACCTACGAGCAGTACTTC. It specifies CASSFSGRTYEQYF.

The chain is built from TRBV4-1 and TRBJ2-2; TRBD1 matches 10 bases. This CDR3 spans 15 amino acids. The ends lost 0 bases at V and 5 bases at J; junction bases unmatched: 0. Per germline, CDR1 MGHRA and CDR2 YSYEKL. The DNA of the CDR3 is TGCGCCAGCAGCCAAGAGGGACAGGGGACCGGGGAGCTGTTTTTT. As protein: CASSQEGQGTGELFF.

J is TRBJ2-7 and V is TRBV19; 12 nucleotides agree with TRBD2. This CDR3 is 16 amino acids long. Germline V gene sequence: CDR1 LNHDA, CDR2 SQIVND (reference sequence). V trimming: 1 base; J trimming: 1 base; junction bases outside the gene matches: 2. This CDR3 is CASSIGGTSGSYEQYF. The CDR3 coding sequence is TGTGCCAGTAGTATAGGAGGGACTAGCGGGTCCTACGAGCAGTACTTC.

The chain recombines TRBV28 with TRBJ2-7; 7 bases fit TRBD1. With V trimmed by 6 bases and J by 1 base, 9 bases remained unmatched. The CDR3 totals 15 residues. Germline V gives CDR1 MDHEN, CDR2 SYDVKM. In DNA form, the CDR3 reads TGTGCCAGCAGACTAGACAGGGATTCTTCCTACGAGCAGTACTTC. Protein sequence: CASRLDRDSSYEQYF. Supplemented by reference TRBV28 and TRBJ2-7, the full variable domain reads DVKVTQSSRYLVKRTGEKVFLECVQDMDHENMFWYRQDPGLGLRLIYFSYDVKMKEKGDIPEGYSVSREKKERFSLILESASTNQTSMYLCASRLDRDSSYEQYFGPGTRLTVT.

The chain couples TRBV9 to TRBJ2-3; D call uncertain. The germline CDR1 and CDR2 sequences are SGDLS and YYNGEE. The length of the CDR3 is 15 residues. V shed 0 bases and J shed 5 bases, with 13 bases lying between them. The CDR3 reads CASSVELQVGDTQYF. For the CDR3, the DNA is TGTGCCAGCAGCGTAGAACTGCAGGTTGGAGATACGCAGTATTTT.

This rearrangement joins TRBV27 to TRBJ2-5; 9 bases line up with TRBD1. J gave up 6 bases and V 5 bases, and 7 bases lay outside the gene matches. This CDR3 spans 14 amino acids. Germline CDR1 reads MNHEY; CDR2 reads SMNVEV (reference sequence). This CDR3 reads CASSGTGGPKTQYF. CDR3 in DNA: TGTGCCAGCAGTGGCACAGGGGGCCCCAAGACCCAGTACTTC.

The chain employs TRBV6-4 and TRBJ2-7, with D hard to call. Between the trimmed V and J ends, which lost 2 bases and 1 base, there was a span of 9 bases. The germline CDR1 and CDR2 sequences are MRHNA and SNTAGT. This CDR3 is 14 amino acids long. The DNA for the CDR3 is TGTGCCAGCAGTGACAGGGCTCGATCCTACGAGCAGTACTTC. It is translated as CASSDRARSYEQYF.

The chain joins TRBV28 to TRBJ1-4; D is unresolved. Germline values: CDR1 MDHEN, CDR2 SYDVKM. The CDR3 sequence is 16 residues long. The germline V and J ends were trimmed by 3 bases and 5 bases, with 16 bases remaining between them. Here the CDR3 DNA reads TGTGCCAGCAGTTTCCCCCGGGCAGGCCTGAATGAAAAACTGTTTTTT. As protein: CASSFPRAGLNEKLFF.

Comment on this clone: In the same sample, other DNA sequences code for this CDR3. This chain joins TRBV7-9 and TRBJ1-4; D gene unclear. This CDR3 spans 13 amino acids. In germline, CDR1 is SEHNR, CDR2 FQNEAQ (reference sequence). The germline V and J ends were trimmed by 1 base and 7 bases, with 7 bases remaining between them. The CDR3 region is CASSLGLREKLFF. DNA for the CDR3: TGTGCCAGCAGCTTAGGTCTGCGTGAAAAACTGTTTTTT. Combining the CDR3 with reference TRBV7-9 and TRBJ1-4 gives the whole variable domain DTGVSQNPRHKITKRGQNVTFRCDPISEHNRLYWYRQTLGQGPEFLTYFQNEAQLEKSRLLSDRFSAERPKGSFSTLEIQRTEQGDSAMYLCASSLGLREKLFFGSGTQLSVL.

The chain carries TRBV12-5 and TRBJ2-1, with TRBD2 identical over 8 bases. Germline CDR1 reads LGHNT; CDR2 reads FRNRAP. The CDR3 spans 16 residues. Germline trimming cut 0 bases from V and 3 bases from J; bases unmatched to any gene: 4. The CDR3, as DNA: TGTGCTAGTGGTTTGGTACTCGGGAGGGGCTACAATGAGCAGTTCTTC. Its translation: CASGLVLGRGYNEQFF.